One and the same sample provided the 29 T cell receptor beta chains below, sequenced in a study of type 1 regulatory T cells. Antigens of these TCRs are unknown. One entry per CDR3 protein, called by TCRdb with MiXCR from the reads. The table shows under 85,000 distinct CDR3 sequences, with about 50% occurring only once. Material for sequencing was cultured non-Tr1 T cells, either the whole culture or a sorted T cell fraction (not recorded which). These receptor sequences come from a human donor in good health.

V and J are TRBV5-1 and TRBJ1-2; D unresolved. The CDR3 has 13 amino acids. The V and J ends lost 5 bases and 6 bases respectively, with 14 bases between them. The germline V gene encodes CDR1 SGHRS and CDR2 YFSETQ. CDR3 coding DNA: TGCGCCAGCAGAGCGGAGCCAGCGAATGGCTACACCTTC. Amino acids: CASRAEPANGYTF. Combining the CDR3 with reference TRBV5-1 and TRBJ1-2 gives the whole variable domain KAGVTQTPRYLIKTRGQQVTLSCSPISGHRSVSWYQQTPGQGLQFLFEYFSETQRNKGNFPGRFSGRQFSNSRSEMNVSTLELGDSALYLCASRAEPANGYTFGSGTRLTVV.

The V call is TRBV6-4, the J call TRBJ2-1, with D perhaps TRBD1 (5 bases). CDR1 and CDR2 from the germline V gene are MRHNA and SNTAGT. Trimming cost V 8 bases and J 4 bases, with 21 bases left between them. The CDR3 has 16 amino acids. CDR3 sequence: CASSTAGAKDYNEQFF. CDR3 in DNA: TGTGCCAGCTCAACCGCTGGGGCAAAAGATTACAATGAGCAGTTCTTC.

This chain links TRBV2 with TRBJ2-7, with a weak D call TRBD1 (5 bases). The CDR3 spans 14 residues. Germline V gene data show CDR1 as SNHLY and CDR2 as FYNNEI. V lost 6 bases and J 5 bases, leaving 17 bases between the germline ends. The CDR3 DNA reads as TGTGCCAGCAGCAAAGACCCCAGGGTGGACGAGCAGTACTTC. Amino acids: CASSKDPRVDEQYF. Looking up the rest from reference TRBV2 and TRBJ2-7 gives the full variable domain: EPEVTQTPSHQVTQMGQEVILRCVPISNHLYFYWYRQILGQKVEFLVSFYNNEISEKSEIFDDQFSVERPDGSNFTLKIRSTKLEDSAMYFCASSKDPRVDEQYFGPGTRLTVT.

This CDR3 reads CASRRTGSNQPQHF. The DNA for the CDR3 is TGTGCCAGCAGGCGAACCGGGTCCAATCAGCCCCAGCATTTT. The V gene is TRBV2, the J gene TRBJ1-5, with D unclear. V gave up 6 bases and J gave up 3 bases, with 12 bases separating them. The germline V gene encodes CDR1 SNHLY and CDR2 FYNNEI. CDR3 length: 14 residues.

This clonotype was recorded a few times. The V and J genes are TRBV19 and TRBJ2-1; a weak D match, TRBD2 (6 bases). This CDR3 region has 16 residues. Germline lookup yields CDR1 LNHDA and CDR2 SQIVND (reference sequence). The V and J ends lost 5 bases and 4 bases respectively, with 18 bases between them. In DNA, the CDR3 is TGTGCCAGTAGTTCGGAGGGGCGGGGAGCTTACAATGAGCAGTTCTTC. Translating it yields CASSSEGRGAYNEQFF.

This clonotype has a handful of counts. V usage is TRBV5-1 and J usage is TRBJ1-2, with 7 bases identical to TRBD1. Trimming took 3 bases from V and 2 from J; bases not matched to a gene: 4. CDR3 length: 14 amino acids. Germline assignment: CDR1 SGHRS and CDR2 YFSETQ. CDR3 nucleotide sequence: TGCGCCAGCAGCTCGACGACAGGGAACTATGGCTACACCTTC. This encodes CASSSTTGNYGYTF.

The V gene is TRBV7-9, the J gene TRBJ2-5; tentative D call: TRBD2 (6 bases). The CDR3 sequence is 15 residues long. The germline V gene has CDR1 SEHNR and CDR2 FQNEAQ (reference sequence). The ends were cut back, 3 bases at V and 5 bases at J, with 16 bases in the middle. The CDR3 DNA follows: TGTGCCAGCAGCTTTTTTCGGGGGACCCAGGAGACCCAGTACTTC. Protein: CASSFFRGTQETQYF.

This clonotype appeared a few times. The chain has TRBV2 and TRBJ2-7; D gene ambiguous. CDR1 SNHLY and CDR2 FYNNEI come from the germline V gene. The V gene lost 4 bases and the J gene lost 4 bases, with 5 bases spanning the gap. This CDR3 is built from 11 residues. The CDR3 is CASSAFYEQYF. The CDR3 coding sequence is TGTGCCAGCAGTGCCTTTTACGAGCAGTACTTC.

The rearrangement links TRBV6-1 to TRBJ2-1; 7 bases fit TRBD2. The CDR3 runs 14 residues. Germline CDR1 MNHNS, CDR2 SASEGT. The junction had 7 bases not matched to a gene; V was cut back by 8 bases and J by 3 bases. The CDR3, as DNA: TGTGCCAGCCGGAGCGGGGACGTCTACAATGAGCAGTTCTTC. This gives the protein CASRSGDVYNEQFF.

The V and J genes are TRBV6-1 and TRBJ1-2, with 9 bases aligning to TRBD1. The CDR3 totals 16 residues. From germline, CDR1 is MNHNS and CDR2 SASEGT. Trimming at V came to 2 bases and at J to 4 bases, leaving 8 bases not matched to a gene. CDR3 bases: TGTGCCAGCAGTGAAAGCCGGGGACAGGGAGGCTATGGCTACACCTTC. Its translation is CASSESRGQGGYGYTF.

The J gene is TRBJ2-2, the V gene TRBV11-2; tentatively, D is TRBD1 (6 bases). CDR1 and CDR2 (germline): SGHAT, FQNNGV. The length of the CDR3 is 16 residues. V was cut by 5 bases and J by 1 base, with 14 bases left in between. The DNA of the CDR3 is TGTGCCAGCAGCCAAACGGGACACCTGAACACCGGGGAGCTGTTTTTT. Its protein is CASSQTGHLNTGELFF.

Only a few counts were recorded for this clonotype. This chain joins TRBV2 and TRBJ1-6; 9 bases fit TRBD1. CDR3 length: 14 amino acids. With V trimmed by 4 bases and J by 10 bases, 5 bases remained unmatched. Germline V CDR1 and CDR2: SNHLY, FYNNEI. CDR3 protein: CASSVDRGDSPLHF. The CDR3 DNA reads TGTGCCAGCAGTGTCGACAGGGGGGACTCACCCCTCCACTTT.

This clonotype was seen a few times. V is TRBV7-2 and J is TRBJ2-7; a weak D match, TRBD2 (7 bases). The CDR3 totals 16 residues. The V end was cut by 2 bases, the J end by 2 bases, with 16 bases between. Per germline, CDR1 SGHTA and CDR2 FQGNSA. The CDR3 reads CASSLIFRGAAYEQYF. The CDR3 coding sequence is TGTGCCAGCAGCTTAATCTTTCGGGGGGCAGCCTACGAGCAGTACTTC.

Worth noting for this clonotype: Compared with germline, one end of the junction differs, possibly owing to a read error. The J gene is TRBJ1-2, the V gene TRBV3-1; the D gene is possibly TRBD1 (5 bases). Germline V CDR1 and CDR2: LGHDT, YNNKEL (reference sequence). This CDR3 comprises 19 residues. CDR3 protein: CARSQERGTTGDYYYGYTF. In DNA form, the CDR3 reads TGTGCCAGAAGCCAAGAGAGAGGGACCACAGGAGATTATTACTATGGCTACACCTTC.

The rearrangement uses TRBV3-1 and TRBJ2-3, with 10 bases lining up with TRBD2. This CDR3 spans 16 amino acids. Germline V gene data show CDR1 as LGHDT and CDR2 as YNNKEL (reference sequence). J was trimmed by 6 bases and V by 1 base; bases with no gene match: 7. The CDR3 region has the DNA TGTGCCAGCAGCCAAGGTCTAGCGGGGGTCGGGGATACGCAGTATTTT. This translates into CASSQGLAGVGDTQYF.

The chain couples TRBV12-3 or TRBV12-4 to TRBJ2-3, with unresolved D. The V end was cut by 3 bases, the J end by 0 bases, with 19 bases between. The CDR3 loop spans 18 amino acids. The CDR3 loop is CASSFKGSSYTSTDTQYF. The CDR3 DNA is TGTGCCAGCAGTTTTAAGGGCAGCTCCTACACTAGCACAGATACGCAGTATTTT.

The genes are TRBV7-2 and TRBJ2-5, with 12 bases matching TRBD2. Trimming at V came to 8 bases and at J to 4 bases, leaving 8 bases not matched to a gene. The length of the CDR3 is 15 residues. Per the germline V gene, CDR1 is SGHTA and CDR2 is FQGNSA. The CDR3 bases are TGTGCCAGCGGTCTAGCGGGGGGGCTGGGAGAGACCCAGTACTTC. Its translation: CASGLAGGLGETQYF.

Concerning this clonotype: Its ends do not fully match the called genes, so a read error is possible. The CDR3: CASSKDSANTGELFF. The CDR3 DNA reads TGCGCCAGCAGCAAAGACAGCGCGAACACCGGGGAGCTGTTTTTT. The chain uses TRBV4-1 and TRBJ2-2; perhaps TRBD1 as D (5 bases). The CDR3 is 15 residues long. Germline CDR1 reads MGHRA; CDR2 reads YSYEKL.

This clonotype was observed many times. This chain connects TRBV7-9 to TRBJ1-6, with D uncertain. Per germline, CDR1 SEHNR and CDR2 FQNEAQ (reference sequence). V was cut by 1 base and J by 5 bases, with 0 bases left in between. The CDR3 is made up of 12 amino acids. The DNA for the CDR3 is TGTGCCAGCAGCTTAGATAATTCACCCCTCCACTTT. Translation gives CASSLDNSPLHF.

This clonotype was counted only a few times. The genes are TRBV6-5 and TRBJ1-6, with 9 nucleotides matching TRBD1. The CDR3 runs 14 residues. The germline CDR1 and CDR2 sequences are MNHEY and SVGAGI. The ends lost 6 bases at V and 7 bases at J; junction bases unmatched: 4. The CDR3: CASRGTGNNSPLHF. Written as DNA, the CDR3 is TGTGCCAGCAGGGGGACAGGGAACAATTCACCCCTCCACTTT.

This chain connects TRBV4-1 to TRBJ2-3, with 7 positions matching TRBD2. V shed 0 bases and J 8 bases; nucleotides not matched to a gene: 5. Germline CDR1 MGHRA, CDR2 YSYEKL. The CDR3 sequence is 14 residues long. The CDR3 bases are TGCGCCAGCAGCCAAGATGGGGCGGGGGTTACGCAGTATTTT. The encoded protein is CASSQDGAGVTQYF.

The CDR3: CASSLLGELFF. CDR3 DNA sequence: TGTGCCAGCAGTTTGCTCGGGGAGCTGTTTTTT. The chain combines TRBV12-3 or TRBV12-4 with TRBJ2-2; D remains ambiguous. The V and J ends lost 3 bases and 7 bases respectively, with 3 bases between them. The CDR3 runs 11 residues.

The gene calls are TRBV11-2 and TRBJ1-2; a possible D gene is TRBD1 (5 bases). Trimming removed 2 bases from V and 8 bases from J, with 21 bases in between. Germline V CDR1 and CDR2: SGHAT, FQNNGV. The CDR3 loop spans 16 amino acids. DNA for the CDR3: TGTGCCAGCAGCTTAACCCTTCCGGGACCCAAGCAGGGCTACACCTTC. As protein: CASSLTLPGPKQGYTF.

This sequence joins TRBV5-4 and TRBJ2-3; TRBD2 matches at 10 bases. CDR3 length: 15 amino acids. CDR1 is SGHNT, CDR2 YYREEE, per germline (reference sequence). Unmatched junction bases numbered 4, after V lost 2 bases and J lost 4 bases. The CDR3 region is CASSFKRGGPDTQYF. The CDR3 coding sequence is TGTGCCAGCAGCTTCAAGCGGGGGGGCCCAGATACGCAGTATTTT.

The gene calls are TRBV27 and TRBJ1-2, with TRBD1 identical over 9 bases. Germline loops: CDR1 MNHEY, CDR2 SMNVEV (reference sequence). There are 15 residues in the CDR3. V gave up 5 bases and J gave up 4 bases; unmatched junction bases: 8. The CDR3 sequence is CASSPRDRAVYGYTF. The CDR3 nucleotides read TGTGCCAGCAGTCCCCGGGACAGGGCGGTCTATGGCTACACCTTC.

Concerning this clonotype: Its ends do not fully match the called genes, so a read error is possible. The J gene is TRBJ2-1, the V gene TRBV5-6; D is unresolved. The CDR3 spans 12 residues. Germline assignment: CDR1 SGHDT and CDR2 YYEEEE. The CDR3 loop is CASSLDDAERVF. The CDR3 DNA reads as TGTGCCAGCAGCTTGGATGACGCGGAACGTGTCTTC.

The chain joins TRBV2 to TRBJ2-5, with TRBD2 matching over 9 bases. V dropped 7 bases and J dropped 5; count of bases not matched to a gene: 11. Looked up from germline, CDR1 is SNHLY and CDR2 is FYNNEI. CDR3 length: 15 residues. CDR3 nucleotide sequence: TGTGCCAGCACCCTATGGCGGGGGGGCCGCGAGACCCAGTACTTC. It codes for CASTLWRGGRETQYF.

J is TRBJ2-7 and V is TRBV30; D is uncertain. The CDR3 sequence is 11 residues long. Germline assignment: CDR1 GTSNPN and CDR2 SVGIG (reference sequence). V was pared by 4 bases and J by 2 bases, with 6 bases between. CDR3 protein: CAWKRAYEQYF. The CDR3, as DNA: TGTGCCTGGAAGCGTGCCTACGAGCAGTACTTC.

This chain links TRBV20-1 with TRBJ2-7; the match to TRBD1 covers 10 bases. CDR3 length equals 12 residues. V trimming: 3 bases; J trimming: 6 bases; junction bases outside the gene matches: 2. CDR1 is DFQATT and CDR2 is SNEGSKA in the germline V gene (reference sequence). DNA of the CDR3: TGCAGTGCTAGGGGACAGGGGCCCGAGCAGTACTTC. Its protein is CSARGQGPEQYF.